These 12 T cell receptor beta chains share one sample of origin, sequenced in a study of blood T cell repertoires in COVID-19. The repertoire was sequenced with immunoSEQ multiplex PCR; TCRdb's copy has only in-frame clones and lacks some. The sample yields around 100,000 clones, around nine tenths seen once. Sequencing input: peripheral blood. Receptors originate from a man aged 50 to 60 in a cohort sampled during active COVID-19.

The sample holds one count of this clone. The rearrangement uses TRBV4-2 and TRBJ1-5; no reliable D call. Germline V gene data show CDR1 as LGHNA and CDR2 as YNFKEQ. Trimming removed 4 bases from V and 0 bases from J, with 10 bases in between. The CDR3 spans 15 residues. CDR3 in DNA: TGTGCCAGCAGCCCCGAGGAAGATAGCAATCAGCCCCAGCATTTT. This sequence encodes CASSPEEDSNQPQHF.

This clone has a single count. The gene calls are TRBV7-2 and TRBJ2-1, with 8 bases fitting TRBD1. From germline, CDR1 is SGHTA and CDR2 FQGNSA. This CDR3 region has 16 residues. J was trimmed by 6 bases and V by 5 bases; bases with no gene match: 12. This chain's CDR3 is CASSPRPWTGFNEQFF. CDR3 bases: TGTGCCAGCAGCCCCCGACCTTGGACAGGGTTCAATGAGCAGTTCTTC.

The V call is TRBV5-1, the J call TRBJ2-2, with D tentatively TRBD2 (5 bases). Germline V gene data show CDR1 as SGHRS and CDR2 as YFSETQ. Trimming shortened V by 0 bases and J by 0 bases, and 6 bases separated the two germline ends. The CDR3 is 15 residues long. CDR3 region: CASSLGAANTGELFF. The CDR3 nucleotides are TGCGCCAGCAGCTTGGGAGCGGCGAACACCGGGGAGCTGTTTTTT.

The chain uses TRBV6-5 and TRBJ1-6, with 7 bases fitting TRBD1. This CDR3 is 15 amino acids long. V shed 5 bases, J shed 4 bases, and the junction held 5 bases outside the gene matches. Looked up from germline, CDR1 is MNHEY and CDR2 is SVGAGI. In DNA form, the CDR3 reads TGTGCCAGCAGTACCACGGGACAGTATAATTCACCCCTCCACTTT. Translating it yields CASSTTGQYNSPLHF.

CDR3 sequence (DNA): TGTGCCAGCAGCGACCGGACAGGGTACACCGGGGAGCTGTTTTTT. It yields the protein CASSDRTGYTGELFF. This chain uses TRBV11-3 with TRBJ2-2; 8 nucleotides match TRBD1. This CDR3 has 15 residues. The germline CDR1 and CDR2 sequences are SGHNT and YENEEA. J was trimmed by 3 bases and V by 5 bases; bases with no gene match: 5.

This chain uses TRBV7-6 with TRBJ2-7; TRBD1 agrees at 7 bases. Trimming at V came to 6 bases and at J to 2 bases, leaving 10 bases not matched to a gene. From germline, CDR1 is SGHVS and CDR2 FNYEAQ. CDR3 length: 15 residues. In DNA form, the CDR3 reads TGTGCCAGCAGGCAACAGGGGAGAGGGACCTACGAGCAGTACGTC. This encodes CASRQQGRGTYEQYV.

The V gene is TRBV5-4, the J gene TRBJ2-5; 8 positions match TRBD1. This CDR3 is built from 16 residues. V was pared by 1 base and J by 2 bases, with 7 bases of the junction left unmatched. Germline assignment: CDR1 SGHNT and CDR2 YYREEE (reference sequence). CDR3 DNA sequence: TGTGCCAGCAGCTTGCGTTCAGGGGGCCCGCAAGAGACCCAGTACTTC. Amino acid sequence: CASSLRSGGPQETQYF.

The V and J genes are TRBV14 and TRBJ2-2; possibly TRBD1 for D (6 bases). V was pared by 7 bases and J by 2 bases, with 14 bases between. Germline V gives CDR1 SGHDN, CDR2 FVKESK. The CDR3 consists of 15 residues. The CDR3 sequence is CASNNGQKNTGELFF. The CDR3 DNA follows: TGTGCCAGCAATAACGGACAGAAAAACACCGGGGAGCTGTTTTTT.

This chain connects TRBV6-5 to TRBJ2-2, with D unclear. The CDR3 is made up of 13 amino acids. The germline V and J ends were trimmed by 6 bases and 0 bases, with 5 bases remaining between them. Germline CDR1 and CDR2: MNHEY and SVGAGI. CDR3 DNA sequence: TGTGCCAGCAGGTCGGCGAACACCGGGGAGCTGTTTTTT. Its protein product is CASRSANTGELFF.

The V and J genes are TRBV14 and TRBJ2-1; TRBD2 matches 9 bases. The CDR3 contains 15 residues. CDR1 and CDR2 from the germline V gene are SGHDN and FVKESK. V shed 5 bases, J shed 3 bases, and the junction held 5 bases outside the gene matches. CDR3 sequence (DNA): TGTGCCAGCAGCTTTGGGCGGGGGGGCTACAATGAGCAGTTCTTC. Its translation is CASSFGRGGYNEQFF.

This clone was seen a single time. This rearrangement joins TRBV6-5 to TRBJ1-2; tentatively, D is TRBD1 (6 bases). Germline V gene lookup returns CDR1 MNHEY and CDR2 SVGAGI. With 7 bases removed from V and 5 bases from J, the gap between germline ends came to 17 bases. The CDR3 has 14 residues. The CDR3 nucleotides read TGTGCCAGCAAAAAGGGGGGGTCGGGGTATGGCTACACCTTC. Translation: CASKKGGSGYGYTF.

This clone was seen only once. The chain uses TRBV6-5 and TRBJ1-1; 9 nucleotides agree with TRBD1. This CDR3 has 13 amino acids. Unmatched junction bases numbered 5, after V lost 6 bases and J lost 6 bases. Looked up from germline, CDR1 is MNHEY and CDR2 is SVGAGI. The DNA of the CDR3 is TGTGCCAGCAGCCCGGACAGGGGAGCTGAAGCTTTCTTT. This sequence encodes CASSPDRGAEAFF.